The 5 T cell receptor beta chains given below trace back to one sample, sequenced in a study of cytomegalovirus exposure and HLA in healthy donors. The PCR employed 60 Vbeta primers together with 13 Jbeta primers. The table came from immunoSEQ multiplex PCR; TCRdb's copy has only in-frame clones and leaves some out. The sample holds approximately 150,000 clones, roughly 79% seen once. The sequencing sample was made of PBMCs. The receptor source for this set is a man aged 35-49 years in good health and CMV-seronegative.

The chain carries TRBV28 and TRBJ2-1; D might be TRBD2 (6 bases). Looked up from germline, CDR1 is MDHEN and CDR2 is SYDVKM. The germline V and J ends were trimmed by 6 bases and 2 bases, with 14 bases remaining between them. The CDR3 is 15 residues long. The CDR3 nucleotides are TGTGCCAGCAGACCTCCGGGACTTCCCTACAATGAGCAGTTCTTC. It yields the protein CASRPPGLPYNEQFF.

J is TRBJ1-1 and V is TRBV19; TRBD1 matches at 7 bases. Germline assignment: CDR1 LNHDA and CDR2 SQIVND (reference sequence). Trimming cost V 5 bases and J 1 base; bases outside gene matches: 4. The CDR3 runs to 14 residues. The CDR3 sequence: CASSPGTANTEAFF. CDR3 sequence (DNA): TGTGCCAGTAGTCCAGGGACAGCGAACACTGAAGCTTTCTTT.

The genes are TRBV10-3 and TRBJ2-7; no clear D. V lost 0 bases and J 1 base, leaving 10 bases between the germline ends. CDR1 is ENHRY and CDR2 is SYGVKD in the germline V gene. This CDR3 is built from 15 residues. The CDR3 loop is CAISESWPLSYEQYF. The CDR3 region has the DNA TGTGCCATCAGTGAGTCATGGCCCCTTTCCTACGAGCAGTACTTC.

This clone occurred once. CDR3 sequence (DNA): TGTGCCAGCAGTGCGGGAACAGTCTACGAGCAGTACTTC. Translating gives CASSAGTVYEQYF. The V and J genes are TRBV2 and TRBJ2-7, with a possible D match to TRBD2 (5 bases). This CDR3 contains 13 residues. The V gene lost 4 bases and the J gene lost 3 bases, with 10 bases spanning the gap. CDR1 is SNHLY, CDR2 FYNNEI, per germline. Using reference TRBV2 and TRBJ2-7 for the parts outside the CDR3, the full variable domain is EPEVTQTPSHQVTQMGQEVILRCVPISNHLYFYWYRQILGQKVEFLVSFYNNEISEKSEIFDDQFSVERPDGSNFTLKIRSTKLEDSAMYFCASSAGTVYEQYFGPGTRLTVT.

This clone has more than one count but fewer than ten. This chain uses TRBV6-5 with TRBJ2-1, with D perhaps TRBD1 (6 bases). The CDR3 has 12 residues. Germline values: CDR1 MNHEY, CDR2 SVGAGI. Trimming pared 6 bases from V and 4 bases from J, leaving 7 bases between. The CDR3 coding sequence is TGTGCCAGCAGGGACAGTTACAATGAGCAGTTCTTC. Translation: CASRDSYNEQFF.